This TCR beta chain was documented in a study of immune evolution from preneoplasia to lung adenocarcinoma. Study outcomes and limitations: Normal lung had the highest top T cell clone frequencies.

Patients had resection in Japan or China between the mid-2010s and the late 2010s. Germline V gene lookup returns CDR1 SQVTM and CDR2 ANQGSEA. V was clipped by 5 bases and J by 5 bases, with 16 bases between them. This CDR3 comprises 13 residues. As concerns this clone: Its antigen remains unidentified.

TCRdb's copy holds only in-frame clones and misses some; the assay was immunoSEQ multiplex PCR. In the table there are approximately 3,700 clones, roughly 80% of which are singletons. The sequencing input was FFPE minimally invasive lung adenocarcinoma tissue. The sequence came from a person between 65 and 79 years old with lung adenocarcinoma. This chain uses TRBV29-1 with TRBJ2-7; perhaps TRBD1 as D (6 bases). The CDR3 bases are TGCAGCGTTTCCAGGGGTAGCGTCAACGAGCAGTACTTC. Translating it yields CSVSRGSVNEQYF.